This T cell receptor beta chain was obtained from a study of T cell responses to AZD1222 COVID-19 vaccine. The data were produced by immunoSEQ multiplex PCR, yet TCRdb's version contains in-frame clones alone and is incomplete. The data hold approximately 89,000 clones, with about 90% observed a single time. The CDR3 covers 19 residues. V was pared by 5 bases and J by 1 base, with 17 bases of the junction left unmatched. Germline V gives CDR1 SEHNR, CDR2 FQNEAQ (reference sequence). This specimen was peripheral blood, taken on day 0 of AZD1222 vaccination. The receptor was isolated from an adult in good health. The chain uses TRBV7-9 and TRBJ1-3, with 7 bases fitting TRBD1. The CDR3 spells CASSATPLRQGVSGNTIYF. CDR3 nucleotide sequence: TGTGCCAGCAGCGCCACCCCTCTTCGACAGGGTGTTTCTGGAAACACCATATATTTT.